This T cell receptor beta chain was identified in a study of shared clonotypes between healthy human individuals. Using immunoSEQ multiplex PCR, the repertoire was profiled, and TCRdb retains in-frame clones only, with some absent. Of about 2 million clones listed, roughly 94% were seen once; the top ten hold approximately 0.13%. After removal of 3 bases from V and 7 bases from J, the junction contained 8 bases not matched to a gene. The CDR3 consists of 16 residues. The V gene's germline CDR1 is MNHEY and CDR2 SMNVEV (reference sequence). Regarding the study as a whole: Generation probability values for non-shared clonotypes were lower than those for clonotypes shared by all four donors. Rarefaction gave evidence that sorted-subset sequencing remained incomplete despite large depth.

Of note for this clone: No antigen is known for it.

Sequenced: naive CD4+ T cells sorted from blood. Subset defined: CD45RA+ positively selected. The TCR was taken from a man aged 18 to 29 in good health. The rearrangement links TRBV27 to TRBJ1-6; 8 bases align to TRBD1. CDR3 residues: CASSFGRQGANSPLHF. The DNA of the CDR3 is TGTGCCAGCAGTTTCGGTCGGCAGGGGGCGAATTCACCCCTCCACTTT.